The present TCR beta chain was sequenced within a study of glioma-infiltrating T cells after dendritic cell vaccination. Study-level information: Dendritic cell vaccination trial patients had either newly diagnosed or recurrent glioblastoma.

Germline V lookup: CDR1 MRHNA, CDR2 SNTAGT. CDR3 length: 16 amino acids. The V end was cut by 6 bases, the J end by 7 bases, with 22 bases between. Indicated time point: after dendritic cell vaccination, including at tumor progression/relapse. TCRdb's copy holds only in-frame clones and misses some; the assay was immunoSEQ multiplex PCR. Altogether 70,000 to 90,000 clones are present, around 83% being singletons, with the ten largest covering less than 7%. The chain joins TRBV6-4 to TRBJ2-1; the D gene is possibly TRBD2 (6 bases). The sample was blood, taken after dendritic cell vaccination. This TCR was sampled from a human donor with glioblastoma. In DNA form, the CDR3 reads TGTGCCAGCAGCTCCACGGCGACTAGTTGGTTGAATGAGCAGTTCTTC. Amino acid sequence: CASSSTATSWLNEQFF.